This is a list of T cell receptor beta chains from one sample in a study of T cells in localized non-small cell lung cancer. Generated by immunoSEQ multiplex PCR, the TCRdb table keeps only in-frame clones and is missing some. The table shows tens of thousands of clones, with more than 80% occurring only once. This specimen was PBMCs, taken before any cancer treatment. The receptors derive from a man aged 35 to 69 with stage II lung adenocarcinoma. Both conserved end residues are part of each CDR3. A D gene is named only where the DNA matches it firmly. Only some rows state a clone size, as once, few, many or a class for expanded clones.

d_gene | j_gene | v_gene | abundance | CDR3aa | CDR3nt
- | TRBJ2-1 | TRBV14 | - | CASSQDYRGRQFF | TGTGCCAGCAGCCAAGACTACCGGGGGCGGCAGTTCTTC
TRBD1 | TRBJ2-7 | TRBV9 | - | CASRRDSSYEQYF | TGTGCCAGCAGGAGGGACAGTTCCTACGAGCAGTACTTC
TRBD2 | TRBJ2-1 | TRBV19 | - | CASRERERSYNEQFF | TGTGCCAGTAGAGAGCGGGAGCGCTCCTACAATGAGCAGTTCTTC
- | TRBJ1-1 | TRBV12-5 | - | CASGLNRDGEMNTEAFF | TGTGCTAGTGGTTTGAACCGGGACGGAGAAATGAACACTGAAGCTTTCTTT
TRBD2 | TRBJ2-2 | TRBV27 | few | CASSAGSSGLNTGELFF | TGTGCCAGCAGTGCTGGGTCTAGCGGGTTGAACACCGGGGAGCTGTTTTTT
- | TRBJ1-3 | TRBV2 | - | CASRFGGSGNTIYF | TGTGCCAGCCGATTTGGAGGCTCTGGAAACACCATATATTTT
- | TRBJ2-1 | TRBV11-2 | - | CASSLDQSSNNEQFF | TGTGCCAGCAGCTTAGATCAAAGTTCGAACAATGAGCAGTTCTTC
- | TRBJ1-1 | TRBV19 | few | CASSGPLGRGDTEAFF | TGTGCCAGTAGTGGCCCCCTGGGGAGGGGGGACACTGAAGCTTTCTTT
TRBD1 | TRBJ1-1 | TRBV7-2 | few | CASSLVAGGLADTEAFF | TGTGCCAGCAGCTTAGTGGCAGGGGGCCTAGCGGACACTGAAGCTTTCTTT
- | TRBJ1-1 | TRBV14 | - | CASSQDQNTEAFF | TGTGCCAGCAGCCAAGATCAGAACACTGAAGCTTTCTTT
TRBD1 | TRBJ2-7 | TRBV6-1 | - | CASSTDRGPYEQYF | TGTGCCAGCAGTACGGACAGGGGGCCCTACGAGCAGTACTTC
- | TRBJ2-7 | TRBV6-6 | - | CASSYSGSYEQYF | TGTGCCAGCAGTTACTCCGGCAGCTACGAGCAGTACTTC